The 17 T cell receptor beta chains presented below share a single source sample, sequenced in a study of beta chain features in type 1 diabetes. Findings and limits, study-wide: Moderately but significantly shorter TCRB CDR3s were found in Type 1 diabetes patients in all four CD4+ subsets.

cDNA synthesis used the whole RNA isolate, giving expressed TCRB sequences. Here immunoSEQ multiplex PCR was the method, and the copy in TCRdb shows in-frame clones only, minus some. Of around 710,000 clones listed, around 11% are singletons. These receptors lack a known antigen. The sequenced sample consisted of naive CD4+ T cells from blood. The receptors here all came from a man in his thirties or forties with type 1 diabetes.

J is TRBJ2-2 and V is TRBV7-2; D is uncertain. The CDR3 loop spans 12 amino acids. Trimming pared 6 bases from V and 7 bases from J, leaving 9 bases between. Germline V CDR1 and CDR2: SGHTA, FQGNSA. The CDR3 loop reads CASSDFGGELFF. CDR3 DNA sequence: TGTGCCAGCAGTGATTTTGGCGGGGAGCTGTTTTTT.

There are a few counts of this clone. The chain links TRBV7-9 to TRBJ2-7; no reliable D call. The CDR3 totals 13 residues. Germline values: CDR1 SEHNR, CDR2 FQNEAQ (reference sequence). The V gene lost 0 bases and the J gene lost 6 bases, with 9 bases spanning the gap. Here the CDR3 DNA reads TGTGCCAGCAGCTTAGCATCCCTGACCGAGCAGTACTTC. Protein: CASSLASLTEQYF.

This sequence joins TRBV28 and TRBJ2-2; D ambiguous. Germline V gene data show CDR1 as MDHEN and CDR2 as SYDVKM. This CDR3 spans 13 amino acids. The V end lost 7 bases, the J end lost 7 bases, and 13 bases lay between the germline ends. The CDR3 is CASTLSLNGELFF. CDR3 in DNA: TGTGCCAGCACCCTAAGCCTAAACGGGGAGCTGTTTTTT.

In the case of this clone: One end of the junction is discordant with germline, which a read error may explain. This chain links TRBV7-7 with TRBJ2-3; 13 nucleotides align to TRBD2. In germline, CDR1 is SSHAT, CDR2 FNYEAQ (reference sequence). The CDR3 has 16 residues. CDR3 amino acids: CASSFGLAGGTDTQYF. For the CDR3, the DNA is TGTGCTAGCAGCTTCGGACTAGCGGGGGGCACAGATACGCAGTATTTT.

This chain joins TRBV27 and TRBJ2-2, with 7 bases lining up with TRBD2. CDR3 length: 19 amino acids. Germline CDR1 MNHEY, CDR2 SMNVEV (reference sequence). V dropped 5 bases and J dropped 0; count of bases not matched to a gene: 15. The CDR3: CASSPNIGTTPTNTGELFF. The CDR3, as DNA: TGTGCCAGCAGTCCCAACATCGGGACTACTCCTACGAACACCGGGGAGCTGTTTTTT.

This rearrangement joins TRBV5-1 to TRBJ1-1, with TRBD1 identical over 8 bases. Germline CDR1 and CDR2: SGHRS and YFSETQ. The V segment lost 4 bases and the J segment 3 bases; nucleotides outside the gene matches: 2. The CDR3 runs 13 residues. The CDR3 bases are TGCGCCAGCAGCCCGGGACAGGACACTGAAGCTTTCTTT. This translates into CASSPGQDTEAFF.

This clone was seen at least ten times. The chain combines TRBV23-1 with TRBJ2-7; 7 bases align to TRBD1. TRBV23-1 has ORF status, its function being uncertain. Losses at the gene ends were 2 bases for V and 2 bases for J; bases not matched to a gene: 0. The CDR3 totals 13 residues. The CDR3 loop reads CASSQGTAYEQYF. The CDR3 DNA follows: TGCGCCAGCAGTCAAGGGACAGCCTACGAGCAGTACTTC.

The chain carries TRBV9 and TRBJ2-7; tentatively, D is TRBD1 or TRBD2 (6 bases each). The CDR3 runs 15 residues. V lost 2 bases and J 7 bases, leaving 19 bases between the germline ends. Germline lookup yields CDR1 SGDLS and CDR2 YYNGEE. The CDR3 DNA reads TGTGCCAGCAGCGTCGAAGGGGGGCACCCTCGGGAGCAGTACTTC. Amino acid sequence: CASSVEGGHPREQYF.

This clone was counted only a few times. V usage is TRBV6-5 and J usage is TRBJ2-3; D is ambiguous. CDR3 length equals 13 residues. V lost 7 bases to trimming and J lost 5 bases, with 13 bases between them. Germline V gives CDR1 MNHEY, CDR2 SVGAGI. CDR3 bases: TGTGCCAGCACCTACGGCGCCGAAGATACGCAGTATTTT. Translating gives CASTYGAEDTQYF.

The chain recombines TRBV11-3 with TRBJ2-7, with 7 bases lining up with TRBD2. CDR1 and CDR2 (germline): SGHNT, YENEEA. Trimming cost V 5 bases and J 3 bases; bases outside gene matches: 1. This CDR3 has 12 amino acids. CDR3 sequence: CASSPGGYEQYF. The CDR3 region has the DNA TGTGCCAGCAGCCCGGGGGGCTACGAGCAGTACTTC.

This clone has more than one count but fewer than ten. CDR3 nucleotide sequence: TGTGCCAGCAGTGACGGGGACAGGTATGAAGCTTTCTTT. It translates to CASSDGDRYEAFF. This chain joins TRBV6-4 and TRBJ1-1; 8 bases fit TRBD1. The V gene end was trimmed by 2 bases and the J gene end by 7 bases; junction bases not matched to a gene: 3. Germline loops: CDR1 MRHNA, CDR2 SNTAGT. The CDR3 totals 13 residues.

This clone was seen a few times. The chain links TRBV2 to TRBJ1-2; a weak D match, TRBD1 (5 bases). The CDR3 has 11 amino acids. V lost 5 bases and J 8 bases, leaving 9 bases between the germline ends. Germline CDR1 and CDR2: SNHLY and FYNNEI. The CDR3 region is CASSKGSGYTF. CDR3 nucleotide sequence: TGTGCCAGCAGTAAGGGGAGCGGCTACACCTTC.

The chain uses TRBV9 and TRBJ1-5; a weak D match, TRBD1 (5 bases). Germline V gene data show CDR1 as SGDLS and CDR2 as YYNGEE. The CDR3 consists of 12 residues. Between the trimmed V and J ends, which lost 4 bases and 4 bases, there was a span of 6 bases. The CDR3 DNA sequence: TGTGCCAGCAGCCAGGGAAATCAGCCCCAGCATTTT. The encoded protein is CASSQGNQPQHF.

The V call is TRBV2, the J call TRBJ1-1; maybe TRBD1 (5 bases). The CDR3 covers 14 residues. The ends were cut back, 4 bases at V and 8 bases at J, with 17 bases in the middle. Germline V gene data show CDR1 as SNHLY and CDR2 as FYNNEI. CDR3 residues: CASSVDSRRLEAFF. In DNA, the CDR3 is TGTGCCAGCAGTGTAGACAGTCGTAGGTTAGAAGCTTTCTTT. Full variable domain (outside the CDR3, taken from reference TRBV2 and TRBJ1-1): EPEVTQTPSHQVTQMGQEVILRCVPISNHLYFYWYRQILGQKVEFLVSFYNNEISEKSEIFDDQFSVERPDGSNFTLKIRSTKLEDSAMYFCASSVDSRRLEAFFGQGTRLTVV.

The rearrangement uses TRBV9 and TRBJ2-7, with TRBD1 identical over 7 bases. There are 15 residues in the CDR3. Per the germline V gene, CDR1 is SGDLS and CDR2 is YYNGEE. Losses at the gene ends were 4 bases for V and 3 bases for J; bases not matched to a gene: 10. The DNA for the CDR3 is TGTGCCAGCAGCCGACTGACAGGGAAGGGCTACGAGCAGTACTTC. Protein product: CASSRLTGKGYEQYF.

This clone was counted only a few times. The chain employs TRBV7-2 and TRBJ1-1; D is unresolved. Trimming took off 3 bases at V and 0 bases at J, with 5 bases between the two ends. CDR1 is SGHTA and CDR2 is FQGNSA in the germline V gene. This CDR3 has 13 amino acids. CDR3 DNA sequence: TGTGCCAGCAGCTTGACACTGAACACTGAAGCTTTCTTT. As protein: CASSLTLNTEAFF.

V gene TRBV2 combines with J gene TRBJ2-7; 7 nucleotides align to TRBD1. CDR3 length: 13 amino acids. In germline, CDR1 is SNHLY, CDR2 FYNNEI. Trimming removed 8 bases from V and 6 bases from J; junction bases left unmatched: 10. The CDR3 sequence is CASETGKGAEQYF. Written as DNA, the CDR3 is TGTGCCAGCGAGACAGGGAAGGGGGCCGAGCAGTACTTC.